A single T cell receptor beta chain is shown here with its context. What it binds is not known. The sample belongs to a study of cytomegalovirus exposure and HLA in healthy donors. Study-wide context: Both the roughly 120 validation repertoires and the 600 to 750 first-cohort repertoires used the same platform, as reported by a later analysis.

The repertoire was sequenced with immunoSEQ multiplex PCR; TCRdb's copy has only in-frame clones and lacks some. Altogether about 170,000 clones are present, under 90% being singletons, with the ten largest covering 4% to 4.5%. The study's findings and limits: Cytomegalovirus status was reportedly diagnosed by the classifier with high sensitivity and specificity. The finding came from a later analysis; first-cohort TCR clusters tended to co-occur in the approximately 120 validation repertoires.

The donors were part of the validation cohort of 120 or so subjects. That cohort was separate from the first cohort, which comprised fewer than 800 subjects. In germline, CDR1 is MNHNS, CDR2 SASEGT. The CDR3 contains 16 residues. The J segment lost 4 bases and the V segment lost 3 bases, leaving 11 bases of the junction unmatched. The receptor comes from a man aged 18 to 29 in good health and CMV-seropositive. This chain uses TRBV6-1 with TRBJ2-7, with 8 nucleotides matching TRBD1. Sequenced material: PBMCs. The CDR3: CASSDPGQELKYEQYF. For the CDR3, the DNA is TGTGCCAGCAGTGACCCGGGACAGGAACTAAAATACGAGCAGTACTTC.